This record looks at one TCR beta chain sequence and its context. No antigen is known for it. The data originate from a study of PD-1 blockade in mismatch repair-deficient tumors. Study-wide background: All were previously treated, progressing patients with about 12 mismatch repair-deficient cancer types. The study's findings and limits: After pembrolizumab, tumor-resident clones rose rapidly, then generally contracted before radiologic responses.

All patients were mismatch repair deficient, assessed by either PCR or immunohistochemistry. CDR1 is WNHNN, CDR2 SYGVQD, per germline (reference sequence). CDR3 size: 16 residues. V was pared by 2 bases and J by 2 bases, with 4 bases of the junction left unmatched. Assay used: immunoSEQ multiplex PCR; TCRdb lists only in-frame clones, some missing. The sample has roughly 110,000 clones; approximately 80% are singletons. Material: peripheral blood, obtained around 60 weeks after starting pembrolizumab. The chain links TRBV10-1 to TRBJ2-3; 10 bases map to TRBD2. The sequence was collected from an adult with mismatch repair-deficient cancer. CDR3 bases: TGCGCCAGCAGTGAGGGACTAGCGGTACCCACAGATACGCAGTATTTT. It codes for CASSEGLAVPTDTQYF.